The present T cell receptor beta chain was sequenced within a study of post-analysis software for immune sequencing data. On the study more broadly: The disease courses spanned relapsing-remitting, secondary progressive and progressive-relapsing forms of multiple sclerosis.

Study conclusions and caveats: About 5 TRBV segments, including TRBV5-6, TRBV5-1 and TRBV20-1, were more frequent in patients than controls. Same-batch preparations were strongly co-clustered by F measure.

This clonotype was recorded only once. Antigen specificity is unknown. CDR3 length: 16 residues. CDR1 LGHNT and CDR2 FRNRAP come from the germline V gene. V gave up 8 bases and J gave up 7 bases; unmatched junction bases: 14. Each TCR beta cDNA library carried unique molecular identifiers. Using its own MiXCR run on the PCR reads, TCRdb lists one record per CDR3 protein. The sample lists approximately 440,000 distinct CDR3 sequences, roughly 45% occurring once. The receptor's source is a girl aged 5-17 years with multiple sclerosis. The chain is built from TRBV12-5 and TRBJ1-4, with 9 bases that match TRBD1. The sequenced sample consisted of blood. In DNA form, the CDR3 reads TGTGCTAGTTCCGGGACAGGGTTCTCTCGGGGTGAAAAACTGTTTTTT. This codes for CASSGTGFSRGEKLFF.